Each of the 21 T cell receptor beta chains below was sequenced from the same sample in a study of neurological immune-mediated disorders. TCRdb itself ran the 5' RACE reads through MiXCR, one entry per CDR3 protein. The table has about 23,000 distinct CDR3 sequences, 10% to 15% seen once. Specimen: PBMCs. The receptors were sampled from a woman aged 55-75 years with HTLV-1-associated myelopathy (HAM/TSP).

The sample holds many counts of this clonotype. This chain connects TRBV7-9 to TRBJ2-3, with 9 bases fitting TRBD2. The V gene end was trimmed by 5 bases and the J gene end by 6 bases; junction bases not matched to a gene: 9. This CDR3 contains 15 residues. Looked up from germline, CDR1 is SEHNR and CDR2 is FQNEAQ (reference sequence). CDR3 in amino acids: CASSPRAGGFDTQYF. The DNA of the CDR3 is TGTGCCAGCAGCCCCCGGGCGGGGGGGTTTGATACGCAGTATTTT.

This clonotype was seen ten or more times. The CDR3 nucleotides are TGCAGTGCTAGGGATTCCGGACTAGCGGCTTCCTACGAGCAGTACTTC. This encodes CSARDSGLAASYEQYF. The chain carries TRBV20-1 and TRBJ2-7, with 10 bases aligning to TRBD2. The CDR3 sequence is 16 residues long. J gave up 1 base and V 3 bases, and 9 bases lay outside the gene matches. Germline-derived CDR1 and CDR2 are DFQATT and SNEGSKA (reference sequence).

This clonotype came up many times. CDR3 sequence (DNA): TGCGCCAGCAGCTTGTGGCTAGCGGGAGCGAACACCGGGGAGCTGTTTTTT. Translating gives CASSLWLAGANTGELFF. The chain recombines TRBV5-1 with TRBJ2-2; 10 nucleotides align to TRBD2. J lost 0 bases, V lost 1 base, and 3 bases had no gene match. CDR1 and CDR2 (germline): SGHRS, YFSETQ. The CDR3 has 17 residues.

This clonotype showed up many times. This chain links TRBV20-1 with TRBJ2-7; TRBD1 is a possible D gene (5 bases). Germline loops: CDR1 DFQATT, CDR2 SNEGSKA (reference sequence). The CDR3 is made up of 12 amino acids. Trimming took off 6 bases at V and 1 base at J, with 10 bases between the two ends. CDR3 nucleotide sequence: TGCAGTGCCCAGGGTCCATCCTACGAGCAGTACTTC. It is translated as CSAQGPSYEQYF.

This clonotype occurred many times. V is TRBV12-3 or TRBV12-4 and J is TRBJ2-3; D is perhaps TRBD1 (6 bases). CDR3 length: 15 residues. Trimming removed 7 bases at V and 2 bases at J, with 16 bases between. CDR3 nucleotide sequence: TGTGCCAGCAACCTAGGGGGAGTGTCCACAGATACGCAGTATTTT. It specifies CASNLGGVSTDTQYF.

This clonotype was detected ten times or more. The chain couples TRBV5-1 to TRBJ1-1; the D is unclear. Between the trimmed V and J ends, which lost 4 bases and 1 base, there was a span of 17 bases. The CDR3 is 16 amino acids. CDR1 SGHRS and CDR2 YFSETQ come from the germline V gene. The DNA for the CDR3 is TGCGCCAGCAGCCATCGATGGGGTGACGGGAACACTGAAGCTTTCTTT. Translated: CASSHRWGDGNTEAFF.

This clonotype was seen many times. This chain connects TRBV5-8 to TRBJ1-1, with D perhaps TRBD1 (6 bases). Germline CDR1 and CDR2: SGHTS and YDEGEE. V was shortened by 5 bases and J by 3 bases, with 14 bases between the two germline ends. The CDR3 spans 14 residues. In DNA, the CDR3 is TGTGCCAGCAGGGCACAGGGCGAGGACACTGAAGCTTTCTTT. Encoded protein: CASRAQGEDTEAFF. Full variable domain (outside the CDR3, taken from reference TRBV5-8 and TRBJ1-1): EAGVTQSPTHLIKTRGQQATLRCSPISGHTSVYWYQQALGLGLQFLLWYDEGEERNRGNFPPRFSGRQFPNYSSELNVNALELEDSALYLCASRAQGEDTEAFFGQGTRLTVV.

Many counts were recorded for this clonotype. This chain joins TRBV29-1 and TRBJ2-3; TRBD1 matches at 10 bases. V was clipped by 6 bases and J by 2 bases; unmatched bases: 8. Looked up from germline, CDR1 is SQVTM and CDR2 is ANQGSEA. The CDR3 extends over 15 amino acids. The CDR3 nucleotides read TGCAGCGTCTCCGGGACAGGGGCCTTCACAGATACGCAGTATTTT. The encoded protein is CSVSGTGAFTDTQYF.

This CDR3 is CSPVGQNTGELFF. The CDR3 DNA is TGCAGCCCGGTGGGACAGAACACCGGGGAGCTGTTTTTT. This chain connects TRBV29-1 to TRBJ2-2, with D tentatively TRBD1 (6 bases). Germline V lookup: CDR1 SQVTM, CDR2 ANQGSEA. The CDR3 spans 13 residues. Trimming removed 8 bases at V and 1 base at J, with 11 bases between.

This clonotype occurred many times. The V gene is TRBV10-3, the J gene TRBJ2-1, with 11 bases that match TRBD1. CDR3 size: 15 residues. Germline values: CDR1 ENHRY, CDR2 SYGVKD. V was pared by 6 bases and J by 7 bases, with 8 bases of the junction left unmatched. The CDR3, as DNA: TGTGCCATCAGACCCGAGGGACAGGGGGAGAATGAGCAGTTCTTC. This gives the protein CAIRPEGQGENEQFF.

This clonotype was seen repeatedly, ten times or more. The rearrangement joins TRBV5-5 to TRBJ2-3; 7 bases are shared with TRBD2. This CDR3 spans 16 amino acids. Per the germline V gene, CDR1 is SGHKS and CDR2 is YYEKEE (reference sequence). Trimming removed 4 bases from V and 3 bases from J; junction bases left unmatched: 11. The CDR3 region is CASSQRTSSTTDTQYF. CDR3 nucleotide sequence: TGTGCCAGCAGCCAAAGGACTAGTTCTACGACAGATACGCAGTATTTT.

As to this clonotype: An end of the junction differs from the germline gene, which may be a read error. The chain has TRBV7-8 and TRBJ2-2; D is possibly TRBD2 (6 bases). There are 10 residues in the CDR3. Germline V gene lookup returns CDR1 SGHVS and CDR2 FQNEAQ. For the CDR3, the DNA is TGTGCCAGCAGCTTCGGGGGGCTGTTTTTT. Translating it yields CASSFGGLFF.

This clonotype was recorded at least ten times. The chain has TRBV7-2 and TRBJ2-3; 9 bases are shared with TRBD2. The ends lost 6 bases at V and 1 base at J; junction bases unmatched: 26. This CDR3 comprises 22 residues. CDR1 and CDR2 from the germline V gene are SGHTA and FQGNSA. The CDR3 sequence is CASRPGWRGPSGASGGTDTQYF. The CDR3 region has the DNA TGTGCCAGCAGGCCCGGTTGGAGGGGGCCTAGCGGGGCCTCAGGGGGCACAGATACGCAGTATTTT.

This clonotype was picked up many times. The chain links TRBV12-5 to TRBJ2-7; 7 nucleotides agree with TRBD1. Germline V lookup: CDR1 LGHNT, CDR2 FRNRAP. CDR3 length: 13 residues. J lost 6 bases, V lost 5 bases, and 7 bases had no gene match. The CDR3 region is CASGDQGVGEQYF. The CDR3 DNA is TGTGCTAGTGGTGACCAGGGGGTCGGCGAGCAGTACTTC.

This clonotype was counted many times. The rearrangement links TRBV20-1 to TRBJ2-5, with D perhaps TRBD1 or TRBD2 (5 bases each). The length of the CDR3 is 14 residues. Germline V lookup: CDR1 DFQATT, CDR2 SNEGSKA (reference sequence). V dropped 0 bases and J dropped 2 bases, with 10 bases sitting between them. In DNA, the CDR3 is TGCAGTGCTAGAGATGGGACGGAGCAAGAGACCCAGTACTTC. Translating it yields CSARDGTEQETQYF.

This clonotype was observed at least ten times. This chain links TRBV7-2 with TRBJ2-5; 9 bases align to TRBD1. The germline CDR1 and CDR2 sequences are SGHTA and FQGNSA. The CDR3 is made up of 15 amino acids. With V trimmed by 2 bases and J by 0 bases, 1 base remained unmatched. Written as DNA, the CDR3 is TGTGCCAGCAGCTTACGGACAGGGGACCAAGAGACCCAGTACTTC. This sequence encodes CASSLRTGDQETQYF.

This clonotype was detected ten times or more. The chain combines TRBV20-1 with TRBJ2-7, with 8 bases that match TRBD2. CDR3 length: 16 residues. V trimming: 0 bases; J trimming: 4 bases; junction bases outside the gene matches: 11. The germline V gene encodes CDR1 DFQATT and CDR2 SNEGSKA (reference sequence). Written as DNA, the CDR3 is TGCAGTGCTAGAGATCCCCTTAGCGGGGACTTTTACGAGCAGTACTTC. Protein product: CSARDPLSGDFYEQYF.

In this sample, this clonotype turned up many times. V is TRBV4-1 and J is TRBJ1-6, with a tentative D call TRBD1 (5 bases). There are 15 residues in the CDR3. Germline V gene data show CDR1 as MGHRA and CDR2 as YSYEKL. The V end was cut by 4 bases, the J end by 4 bases, with 11 bases between. Written as DNA, the CDR3 is TGCGCCAGCAGCCCATCTGGGGGTTATAATTCACCCCTCCACTTT. As protein: CASSPSGGYNSPLHF.

The J gene is TRBJ2-2, the V gene TRBV5-1; D may be TRBD1 or TRBD2 (5 bases each). The germline CDR1 and CDR2 sequences are SGHRS and YFSETQ. The V end lost 4 bases, the J end lost 0 bases, and 16 bases lay between the germline ends. The CDR3 is made up of 17 amino acids. For the CDR3, the DNA is TGCGCCAGCAGCCCAACGGGACGGGCTTCGAACACCGGGGAGCTGTTTTTT. Residues: CASSPTGRASNTGELFF.

Many counts were recorded for this clonotype. The chain joins TRBV11-2 to TRBJ2-5, with D possibly being TRBD1 (5 bases). The CDR3 is made up of 15 amino acids. Germline V gene data show CDR1 as SGHAT and CDR2 as FQNNGV. The V and J ends lost 5 bases and 5 bases respectively, with 18 bases between them. The CDR3 is CASSRTMTALETQYF. For the CDR3, the DNA is TGTGCCAGCAGCCGTACCATGACAGCGCTGGAGACCCAGTACTTC.

This clonotype has ten or more counts. The chain uses TRBV20-1 and TRBJ2-2, with D tentatively TRBD1 (6 bases). This CDR3 region has 15 residues. CDR1 is DFQATT and CDR2 is SNEGSKA in the germline V gene (reference sequence). Trimming took off 1 base at V and 5 bases at J, with 14 bases between the two ends. The CDR3 DNA sequence: TGCAGTGCTAGAGTAGGAACAGGGATGACCGGGGAGCTGTTTTTT. This codes for CSARVGTGMTGELFF.